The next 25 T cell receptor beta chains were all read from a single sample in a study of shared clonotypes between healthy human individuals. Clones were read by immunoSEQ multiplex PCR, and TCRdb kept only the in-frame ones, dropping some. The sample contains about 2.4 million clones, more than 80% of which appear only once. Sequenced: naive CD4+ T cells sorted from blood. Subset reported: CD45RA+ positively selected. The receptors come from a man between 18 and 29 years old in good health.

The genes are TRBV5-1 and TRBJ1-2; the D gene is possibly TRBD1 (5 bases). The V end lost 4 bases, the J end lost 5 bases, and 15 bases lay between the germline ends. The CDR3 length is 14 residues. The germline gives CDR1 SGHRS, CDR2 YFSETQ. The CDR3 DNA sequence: TGCGCCAGCAGCGAGCAGACAGTGGGGTATGGCTACACCTTC. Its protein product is CASSEQTVGYGYTF. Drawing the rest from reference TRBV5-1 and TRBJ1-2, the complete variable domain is KAGVTQTPRYLIKTRGQQVTLSCSPISGHRSVSWYQQTPGQGLQFLFEYFSETQRNKGNFPGRFSGRQFSNSRSEMNVSTLELGDSALYLCASSEQTVGYGYTFGSGTRLTVV.

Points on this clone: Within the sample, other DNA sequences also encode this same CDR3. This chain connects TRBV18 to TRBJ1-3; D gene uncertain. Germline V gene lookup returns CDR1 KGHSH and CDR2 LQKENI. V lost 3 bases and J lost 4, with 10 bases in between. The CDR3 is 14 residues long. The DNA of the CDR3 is TGTGCCAGCTCACCGGGCGGAATCGGAAACACCATATATTTT. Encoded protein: CASSPGGIGNTIYF.

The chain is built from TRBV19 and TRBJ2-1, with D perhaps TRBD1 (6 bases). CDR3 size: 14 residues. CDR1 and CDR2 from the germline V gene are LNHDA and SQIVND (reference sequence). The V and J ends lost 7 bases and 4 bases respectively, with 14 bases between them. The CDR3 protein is CASTLGTLYNEQFF. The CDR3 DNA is TGTGCCAGTACCCTCGGGACATTGTACAATGAGCAGTTCTTC.

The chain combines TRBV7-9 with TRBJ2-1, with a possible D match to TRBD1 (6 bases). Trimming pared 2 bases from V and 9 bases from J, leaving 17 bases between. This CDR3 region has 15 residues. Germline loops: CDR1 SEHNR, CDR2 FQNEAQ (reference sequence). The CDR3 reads CASSLRGPGTSEQFF. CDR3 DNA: TGTGCCAGCAGCTTACGAGGACCCGGGACAAGTGAGCAGTTCTTC.

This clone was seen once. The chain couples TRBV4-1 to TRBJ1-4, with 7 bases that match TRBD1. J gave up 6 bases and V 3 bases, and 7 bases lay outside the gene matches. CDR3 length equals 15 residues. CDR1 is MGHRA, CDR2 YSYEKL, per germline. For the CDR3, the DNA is TGCGCCAGCAGCCACCCGACAGGGAGCTATGAAAAACTGTTTTTT. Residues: CASSHPTGSYEKLFF.

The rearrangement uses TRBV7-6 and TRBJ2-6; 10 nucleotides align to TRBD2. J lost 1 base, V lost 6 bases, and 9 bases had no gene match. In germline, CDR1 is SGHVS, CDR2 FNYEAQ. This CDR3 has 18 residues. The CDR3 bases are TGTGCCAGCAGTTTCCCTAGCGGGGGCGCTTCTGGGGCCAACGTCCTGACTTTC. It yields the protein CASSFPSGGASGANVLTF.

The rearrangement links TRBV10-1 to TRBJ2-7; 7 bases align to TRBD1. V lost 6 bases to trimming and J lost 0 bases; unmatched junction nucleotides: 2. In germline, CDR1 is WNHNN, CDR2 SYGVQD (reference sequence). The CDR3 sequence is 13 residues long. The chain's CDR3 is CASSGTDSYEQYF. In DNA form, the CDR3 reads TGCGCCAGCAGCGGGACAGACTCCTACGAGCAGTACTTC.

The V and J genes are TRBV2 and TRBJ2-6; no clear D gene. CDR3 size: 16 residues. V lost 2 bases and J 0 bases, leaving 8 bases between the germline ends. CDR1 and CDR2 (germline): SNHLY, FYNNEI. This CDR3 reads CASSESGVSGANVLTF. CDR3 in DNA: TGTGCCAGCAGTGAATCTGGGGTCTCTGGGGCCAACGTCCTGACTTTC.

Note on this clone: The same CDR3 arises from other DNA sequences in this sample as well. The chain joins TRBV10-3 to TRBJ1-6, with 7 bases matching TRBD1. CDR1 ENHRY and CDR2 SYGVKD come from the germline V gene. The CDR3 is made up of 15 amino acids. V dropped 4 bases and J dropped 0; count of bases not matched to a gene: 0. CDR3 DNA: TGTGCCATCAGTGGGGACAGCTCCTATAATTCACCCCTCCACTTT. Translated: CAISGDSSYNSPLHF.

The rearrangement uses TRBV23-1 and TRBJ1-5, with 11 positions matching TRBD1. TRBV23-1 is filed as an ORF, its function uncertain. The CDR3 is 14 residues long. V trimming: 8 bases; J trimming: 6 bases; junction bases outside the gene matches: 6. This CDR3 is CASGDRGGSQPQHF. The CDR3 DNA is TGCGCCAGCGGGGACAGGGGGGGTAGTCAGCCCCAGCATTTT.

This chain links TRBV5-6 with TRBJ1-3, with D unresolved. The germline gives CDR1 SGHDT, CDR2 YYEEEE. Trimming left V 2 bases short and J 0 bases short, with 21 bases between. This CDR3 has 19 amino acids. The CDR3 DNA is TGTGCCAGCAGCTTCGGGTTTCTACCCTCCTATTCCTCTGGAAACACCATATATTTT. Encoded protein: CASSFGFLPSYSSGNTIYF.

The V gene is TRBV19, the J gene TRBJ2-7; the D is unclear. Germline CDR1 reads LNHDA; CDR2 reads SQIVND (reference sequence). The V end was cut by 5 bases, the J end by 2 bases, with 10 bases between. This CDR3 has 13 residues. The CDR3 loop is CASSVGMAYEQYF. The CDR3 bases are TGTGCCAGTAGTGTAGGGATGGCCTACGAGCAGTACTTC.

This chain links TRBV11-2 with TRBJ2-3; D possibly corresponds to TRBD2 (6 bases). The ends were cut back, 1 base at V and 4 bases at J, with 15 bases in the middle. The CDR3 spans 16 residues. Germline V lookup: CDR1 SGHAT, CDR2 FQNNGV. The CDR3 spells CASSLGRGTAPDTQYF. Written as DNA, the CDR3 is TGTGCCAGCAGCTTAGGGCGCGGGACCGCGCCAGATACGCAGTATTTT.

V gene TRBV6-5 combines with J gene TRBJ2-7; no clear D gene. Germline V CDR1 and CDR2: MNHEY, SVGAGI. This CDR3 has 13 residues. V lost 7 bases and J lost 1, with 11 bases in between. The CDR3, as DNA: TGTGCCAGCAACCCCGCGGCATCCTACGAGCAGTACTTC. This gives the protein CASNPAASYEQYF.

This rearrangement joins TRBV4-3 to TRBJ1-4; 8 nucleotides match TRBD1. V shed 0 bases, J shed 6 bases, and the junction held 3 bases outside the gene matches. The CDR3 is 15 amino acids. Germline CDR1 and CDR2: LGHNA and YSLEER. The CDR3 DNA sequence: TGCGCCAGCAGCCAAGAAGGGACAGGCGATGAAAAACTGTTTTTT. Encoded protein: CASSQEGTGDEKLFF.

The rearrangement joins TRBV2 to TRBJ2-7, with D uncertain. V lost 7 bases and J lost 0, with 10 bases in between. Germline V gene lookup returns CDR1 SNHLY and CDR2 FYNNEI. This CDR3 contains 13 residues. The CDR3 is CASMKGSSYEQYF. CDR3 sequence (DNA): TGTGCCAGCATGAAAGGCAGCTCCTACGAGCAGTACTTC.

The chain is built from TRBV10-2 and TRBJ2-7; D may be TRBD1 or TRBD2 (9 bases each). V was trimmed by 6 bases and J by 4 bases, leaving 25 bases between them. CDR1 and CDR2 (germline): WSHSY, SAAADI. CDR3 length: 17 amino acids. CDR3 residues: CASRDRGWGTSLYEQYF. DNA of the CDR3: TGCGCCAGCAGGGACAGGGGATGGGGGACTAGCCTATACGAGCAGTACTTC.

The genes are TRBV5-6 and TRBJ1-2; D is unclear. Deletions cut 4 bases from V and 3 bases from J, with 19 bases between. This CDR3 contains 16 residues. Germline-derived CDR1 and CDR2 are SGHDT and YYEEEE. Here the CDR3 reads CASSPTIGKGDYGYTF. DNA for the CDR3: TGTGCCAGCAGCCCGACTATCGGTAAGGGAGACTATGGCTACACCTTC.

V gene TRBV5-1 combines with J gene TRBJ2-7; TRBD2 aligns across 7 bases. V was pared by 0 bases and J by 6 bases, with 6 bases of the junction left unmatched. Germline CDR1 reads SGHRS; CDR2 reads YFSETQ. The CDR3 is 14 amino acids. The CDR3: CASSLVAGVGEQYF. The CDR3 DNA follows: TGCGCCAGCAGCTTGGTCGCGGGAGTAGGCGAGCAGTACTTC.

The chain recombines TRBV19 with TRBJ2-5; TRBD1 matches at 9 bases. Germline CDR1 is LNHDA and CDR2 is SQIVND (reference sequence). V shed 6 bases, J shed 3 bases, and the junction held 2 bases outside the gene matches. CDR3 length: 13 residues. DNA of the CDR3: TGTGCCAGTAGCGACAGGGGGGAAGAGACCCAGTACTTC. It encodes CASSDRGEETQYF.

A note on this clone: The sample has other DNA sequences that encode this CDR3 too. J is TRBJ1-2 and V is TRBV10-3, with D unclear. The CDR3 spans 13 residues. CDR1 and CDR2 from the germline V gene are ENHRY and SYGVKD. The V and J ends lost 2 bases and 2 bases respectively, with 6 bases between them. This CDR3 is CAISERGNYGYTF. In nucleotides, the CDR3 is TGTGCCATCAGTGAGCGCGGAAACTATGGCTACACCTTC.

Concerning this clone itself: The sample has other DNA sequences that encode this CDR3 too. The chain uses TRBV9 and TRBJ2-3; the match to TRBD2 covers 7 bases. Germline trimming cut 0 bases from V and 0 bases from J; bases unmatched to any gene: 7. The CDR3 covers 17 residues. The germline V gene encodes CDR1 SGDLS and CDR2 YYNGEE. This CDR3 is CASSVGGSGISTDTQYF. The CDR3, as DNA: TGTGCCAGCAGCGTAGGGGGAAGCGGGATTAGCACAGATACGCAGTATTTT.

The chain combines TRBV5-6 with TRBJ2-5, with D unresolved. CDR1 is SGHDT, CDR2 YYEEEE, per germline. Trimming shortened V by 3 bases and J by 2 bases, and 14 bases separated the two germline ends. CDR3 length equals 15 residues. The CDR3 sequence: CASSSYKLEQETQYF. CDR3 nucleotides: TGTGCCAGCAGCTCGTACAAACTGGAGCAAGAGACCCAGTACTTC. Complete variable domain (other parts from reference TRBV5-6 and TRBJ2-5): DAGVTQSPTHLIKTRGQQVTLRCSPKSGHDTVSWYQQALGQGPQFIFQYYEEEERQRGNFPDRFSGHQFPNYSSELNVNALLLGDSALYLCASSSYKLEQETQYFGPGTRLLVL.

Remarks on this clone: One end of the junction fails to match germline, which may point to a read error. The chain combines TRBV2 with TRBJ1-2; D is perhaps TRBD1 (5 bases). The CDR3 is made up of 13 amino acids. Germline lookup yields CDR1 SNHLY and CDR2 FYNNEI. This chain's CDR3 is CASSEGPGRGYTF. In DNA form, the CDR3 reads TGTGCCAGCAGCGAAGGCCCGGGACGAGGCTACACCTTC.

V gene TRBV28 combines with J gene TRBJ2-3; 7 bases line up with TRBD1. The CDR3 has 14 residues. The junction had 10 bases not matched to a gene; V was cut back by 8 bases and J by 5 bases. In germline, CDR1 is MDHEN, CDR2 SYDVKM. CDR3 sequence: CASEEQGKRDTQYF. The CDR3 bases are TGTGCCAGCGAAGAACAGGGGAAAAGAGATACGCAGTATTTT.